This passage covers 27 T cell receptor beta chains from one sample sequenced in a study of T-cell reconstitution after alpha-beta-depleted transplantation in children. Using unique molecular identifiers, the investigators prepared the TCRbeta library. MiXCR was run by TCRdb on the PCR reads, yielding one entry per CDR3 protein. The data contain 600,000 or so distinct CDR3 sequences, under 25% of them singletons. The sequencing here drew on PBMCs, mostly from graft donor cells, taken 360 days after TCRalphabeta/CD19-depleted stem cell transplant. These receptors originate from a boy under two years old who had a stem cell transplant for acute myeloid leukemia, so the T cells may come from the graft donor.

The chain recombines TRBV20-1 with TRBJ2-1; 10 bases are a match to TRBD2. CDR3 length equals 15 residues. J gave up 5 bases and V 3 bases, and 7 bases lay outside the gene matches. Germline loops: CDR1 DFQATT, CDR2 SNEGSKA (reference sequence). The CDR3 coding sequence is TGCAGTGCTAGTAAGGGGACTAGCGAAAACAATGAGCAGTTCTTC. Its protein product is CSASKGTSENNEQFF.

The V and J genes are TRBV20-1 and TRBJ1-4; unclear D gene. V was clipped by 3 bases and J by 4 bases, with 15 bases between them. CDR3 length: 15 amino acids. CDR1 DFQATT and CDR2 SNEGSKA come from the germline V gene (reference sequence). The CDR3 spells CSASPTDQNNEKLFF. The DNA of the CDR3 is TGCAGTGCTAGCCCCACAGACCAGAATAATGAAAAACTGTTTTTT.

This clonotype has a handful of counts. The chain uses TRBV20-1 and TRBJ2-3; 7 nucleotides match TRBD1. Germline CDR1 reads DFQATT; CDR2 reads SNEGSKA (reference sequence). The V and J ends lost 6 bases and 14 bases, in that order; junction bases with no gene match: 23. The CDR3 is 15 residues long. The DNA for the CDR3 is TGCAGTGCCCGGTCGGGACAGAGGTTTGGCGAGCAGTGGTATTTT. Translated, it gives CSARSGQRFGEQWYF.

This clonotype has ten or more counts. The chain is built from TRBV11-3 and TRBJ1-1, with 8 bases aligning to TRBD1. The CDR3 covers 14 residues. After removal of 4 bases from V and 4 bases from J, the junction contained 5 bases not matched to a gene. In germline, CDR1 is SGHNT, CDR2 YENEEA. This CDR3 reads CASSSKTGVTEAFF. The CDR3 DNA reads TGTGCCAGCAGCTCGAAGACAGGGGTCACTGAAGCTTTCTTT.

J is TRBJ2-5 and V is TRBV28; 12 bases are shared with TRBD2. The CDR3 consists of 15 residues. CDR1 MDHEN and CDR2 SYDVKM come from the germline V gene. The junction had 3 bases not matched to a gene; V was cut back by 3 bases and J by 4 bases. CDR3 bases: TGTGCCAGCAGTTTCTCTAGCGGGGGGGGAGAGACCCAGTACTTC. The encoded protein is CASSFSSGGGETQYF.

This clonotype occurred many times. The V gene is TRBV6-5, the J gene TRBJ1-4, with TRBD1 identical over 7 bases. Germline CDR1 MNHEY, CDR2 SVGAGI. The CDR3 spans 16 residues. Germline trimming cut 0 bases from V and 7 bases from J; bases unmatched to any gene: 8. In DNA form, the CDR3 reads TGTGCCAGCAGTTACTCCGGGAGACAGGGTGGTGAAAAACTGTTTTTT. Translating gives CASSYSGRQGGEKLFF.

The gene calls are TRBV20-1 and TRBJ2-2; 7 positions agree with TRBD1. The J segment lost 0 bases and the V segment lost 6 bases, leaving 7 bases of the junction unmatched. The V gene's germline CDR1 is DFQATT and CDR2 SNEGSKA (reference sequence). CDR3 length equals 15 residues. For the CDR3, the DNA is TGCAGTGCAGAATCCGGGACAGCGAACACCGGGGAGCTGTTTTTT. Its translation: CSAESGTANTGELFF.

This clonotype came up many times. The V call is TRBV11-2, the J call TRBJ1-1, with no clear D. This CDR3 is 15 amino acids long. The germline V gene encodes CDR1 SGHAT and CDR2 FQNNGV. Trimming left V 1 base short and J 2 bases short, with 11 bases between. The CDR3 bases are TGTGCCAGCAGCTTAGGGGTCAGGCATAACACTGAAGCTTTCTTT. This codes for CASSLGVRHNTEAFF.

The CDR3 DNA is TGTGCCAGCAGCTTAACCCCCCCCGGCTGGGCTGGGGCCAACGTCCTGACTTTC. Residues: CASSLTPPGWAGANVLTF. The chain is built from TRBV11-1 and TRBJ2-6, with unresolved D. This CDR3 region has 18 residues. CDR1 and CDR2 (germline): SGHAT, FQDESV (reference sequence). Between the trimmed V and J ends, which lost 2 bases and 2 bases, there was a span of 16 bases.

For the CDR3, the DNA is TGCAGTGCTAGAGATTTGCGGTCGAGGGAGGGGGCCAAAAACATTCAGTACTTC. Translation gives CSARDLRSREGAKNIQYF. The chain employs TRBV20-1 and TRBJ2-4, with 7 bases that match TRBD2. Germline-derived CDR1 and CDR2 are DFQATT and SNEGSKA (reference sequence). This CDR3 is built from 18 residues. Trimming removed 0 bases from V and 1 base from J; junction bases left unmatched: 12.

The chain has TRBV5-1 and TRBJ2-3, with D perhaps TRBD2 (6 bases). CDR3 length: 17 residues. CDR1 SGHRS and CDR2 YFSETQ come from the germline V gene. The ends were cut back, 0 bases at V and 5 bases at J, with 19 bases in the middle. The CDR3 protein is CASSLAGGSPQGDTQYF. CDR3 bases: TGCGCCAGCAGCTTGGCCGGGGGTAGCCCCCAGGGAGATACGCAGTATTTT. The full variable domain, its missing parts supplied by reference TRBV5-1 and TRBJ2-3, is KAGVTQTPRYLIKTRGQQVTLSCSPISGHRSVSWYQQTPGQGLQFLFEYFSETQRNKGNFPGRFSGRQFSNSRSEMNVSTLELGDSALYLCASSLAGGSPQGDTQYFGPGTRLTVL.

V and J are TRBV10-3 and TRBJ2-7; D possibly matches TRBD1 or TRBD2 (6 bases each). Germline CDR1 reads ENHRY; CDR2 reads SYGVKD. The CDR3 has 15 residues. The V end lost 3 bases, the J end lost 3 bases, and 15 bases lay between the germline ends. The CDR3 DNA reads as TGTGCCATCAGTGATGCGGGGACACCAAACTACGAGCAGTACTTC. It encodes CAISDAGTPNYEQYF.

This sequence joins TRBV15 and TRBJ1-2, with a possible D match to TRBD1 (6 bases). V was trimmed by 6 bases and J by 8 bases, leaving 16 bases between them. Germline V gene lookup returns CDR1 LNHNV and CDR2 YYDKDF (reference sequence). The CDR3 spans 13 residues. DNA of the CDR3: TGTGCCACCAGAAACAGGGCCTCTAGAGGCTACACCTTC. This translates into CATRNRASRGYTF. Full variable domain (outside the CDR3, taken from reference TRBV15 and TRBJ1-2): DAMVIQNPRYQVTQFGKPVTLSCSQTLNHNVMYWYQQKSSQAPKLLFHYYDKDFNNEADTPDNFQSRRPNTSFCFLDIRSPGLGDTAMYLCATRNRASRGYTFGSGTRLTVV.

V and J are TRBV7-2 and TRBJ2-2, with TRBD1 identical over 9 bases. The CDR3 is 16 residues long. Germline V gene sequence: CDR1 SGHTA, CDR2 FQGNSA. V shed 4 bases, J shed 3 bases, and the junction held 6 bases outside the gene matches. CDR3 sequence reads: CASSSNRGPYTGELFF. CDR3 bases: TGTGCCAGCAGCTCGAACAGGGGGCCCTACACCGGGGAGCTGTTTTTT.

This clonotype was counted many times. The chain links TRBV6-6 to TRBJ1-1; 11 bases are a match to TRBD1. CDR3 size: 16 residues. Germline CDR1 is MNHNY and CDR2 is SVGAGI (reference sequence). Trimming at V came to 2 bases and at J to 3 bases, leaving 5 bases not matched to a gene. CDR3 DNA sequence: TGTGCCAGCAGTTACGCCGGGACAGGGGGTGACACTGAAGCTTTCTTT. It translates to CASSYAGTGGDTEAFF.

The chain links TRBV6-2 or TRBV6-3 to TRBJ1-6; no firm D call. This CDR3 has 17 amino acids. CDR1 MNHEY and CDR2 SVGEGT come from the germline V gene. V dropped 2 bases and J dropped 3 bases, with 14 bases sitting between them. The DNA of the CDR3 is TGTGCCAGCAGTTACCCCCCGGATCGCTACTATAATTCACCCCTCCACTTT. It specifies CASSYPPDRYYNSPLHF.

This clonotype occurred once. The chain links TRBV20-1 to TRBJ1-5; 7 nucleotides match TRBD1. Germline CDR1 is DFQATT and CDR2 is SNEGSKA (reference sequence). Trimming at V came to 6 bases and at J to 0 bases, leaving 8 bases not matched to a gene. This CDR3 is built from 15 residues. The CDR3: CSARTGSSSNQPQHF. Written as DNA, the CDR3 is TGCAGTGCGCGGACAGGATCGAGTAGCAATCAGCCCCAGCATTTT.

V gene TRBV11-2 combines with J gene TRBJ2-5; possible D gene TRBD2, 6 bases. The V and J ends lost 8 bases and 2 bases respectively, with 15 bases between them. Germline V gene sequence: CDR1 SGHAT, CDR2 FQNNGV. This CDR3 region has 14 residues. For the CDR3, the DNA is TGTGCCAGCCCCTTAATCCGGGGGCAAGAGACCCAGTACTTC. Its protein product is CASPLIRGQETQYF.

This clonotype showed up many times. The J gene is TRBJ2-2, the V gene TRBV24-1, with D maybe TRBD2 (6 bases). V shed 5 bases and J shed 6 bases, with 15 bases lying between them. This CDR3 has 15 amino acids. Germline V CDR1 and CDR2: KGHDR, SFDVKD. This CDR3 is CATSARFSGAGELFF. DNA of the CDR3: TGTGCCACCAGTGCGAGATTTAGCGGTGCCGGGGAGCTGTTTTTT.

This clonotype has ten or more counts. CDR3 sequence: CASSPSLLGREQFF. CDR3 coding DNA: TGTGCCAGTAGCCCCTCCCTGCTAGGCCGTGAGCAGTTCTTC. V and J are TRBV19 and TRBJ2-1; D uncertain. The CDR3 sequence is 14 residues long. Looked up from germline, CDR1 is LNHDA and CDR2 is SQIVND (reference sequence). V was cut by 6 bases and J by 9 bases, with 18 bases left in between.

This clonotype was seen many times. The chain couples TRBV20-1 to TRBJ2-1, with D hard to call. The V gene's germline CDR1 is DFQATT and CDR2 SNEGSKA (reference sequence). V shed 2 bases and J shed 7 bases, with 9 bases lying between them. This CDR3 has 12 amino acids. The CDR3 nucleotides read TGCAGTGCTAGACATGAGGAGAATGAGCAGTTCTTC. This codes for CSARHEENEQFF.

V usage is TRBV3-1 and J usage is TRBJ2-5; TRBD2 is a possible D gene (6 bases). Germline CDR1 reads LGHDT; CDR2 reads YNNKEL (reference sequence). Between the trimmed V and J ends, which lost 3 bases and 5 bases, there was a span of 16 bases. This CDR3 has 15 residues. CDR3 in DNA: TGTGCCAGCAGCCAGATAGTGGGGGGTTGGGAGACCCAGTACTTC. Amino acids: CASSQIVGGWETQYF.

This clonotype came up many times. CDR3 in DNA: TGTGCCAGCAGCCCCCGGAGGAGCACAGATACGCAGTATTTT. Protein: CASSPRRSTDTQYF. V usage is TRBV6-2 or TRBV6-3 and J usage is TRBJ2-3, with D tentatively TRBD2 (5 bases). The CDR3 contains 14 residues. Germline CDR1 is MNHEY and CDR2 is SVGEGT. Deletions cut 6 bases from V and 0 bases from J, with 10 bases between.

J is TRBJ1-1 and V is TRBV10-3, with 10 bases lining up with TRBD1. Unmatched junction bases numbered 2, after V lost 4 bases and J lost 3 bases. The CDR3 is 14 residues long. The germline CDR1 and CDR2 sequences are ENHRY and SYGVKD. The CDR3 DNA reads as TGTGCCATCAGTGGGACAGGGGGTTACACTGAAGCTTTCTTT. This translates into CAISGTGGYTEAFF.

The chain combines TRBV20-1 with TRBJ2-1; no clear D. CDR1 is DFQATT, CDR2 SNEGSKA, per germline (reference sequence). The V gene lost 2 bases and the J gene lost 3 bases, with 8 bases spanning the gap. This CDR3 comprises 13 residues. Here the CDR3 reads CSARSILYNEQFF. Written as DNA, the CDR3 is TGCAGTGCTAGATCTATCCTCTACAATGAGCAGTTCTTC.

This clonotype occurred a few times. This chain connects TRBV20-1 to TRBJ2-3; TRBD2 matches 8 bases. Germline lookup yields CDR1 DFQATT and CDR2 SNEGSKA (reference sequence). V lost 6 bases, J lost 0 bases, and 5 bases stayed unmatched. The CDR3 totals 14 residues. Here the CDR3 reads CSAKLADSTDTQYF. CDR3 bases: TGCAGTGCCAAACTAGCGGATAGCACAGATACGCAGTATTTT.

This clonotype was seen only a few times. This sequence joins TRBV29-1 and TRBJ1-1; no definite D call. Trimming left V 6 bases short and J 0 bases short, with 11 bases between. The CDR3 has 13 residues. CDR1 and CDR2 (germline): SQVTM, ANQGSEA. The CDR3 region has the DNA TGCAGCGTATTCAGGAGCATGAACACTGAAGCTTTCTTT. It yields the protein CSVFRSMNTEAFF.